One and the same sample provided the 12 T cell receptor beta chains below, sequenced in a study of cytomegalovirus exposure and HLA in healthy donors. 60 Vbeta and 13 Jbeta primers were used in PCR. Only in-frame clones appear in the TCRdb table, and some are missing; sequencing was by immunoSEQ multiplex PCR. This sample yields 70,000 to 100,000 clones, of which under 90% are seen a single time; about 32% belongs to the top ten. The sample was PBMCs. Receptor source: a middle-aged man in good health and CMV-seropositive.

In its sample, this clone is medium-sized. The chain employs TRBV6-5 and TRBJ2-7; 9 bases match TRBD1. The CDR3 totals 15 residues. The germline gives CDR1 MNHEY, CDR2 SVGAGI. V lost 7 bases and J lost 3; bases outside the gene matches: 10. CDR3 DNA sequence: TGTGCCAGCAACGACCCCGGGACAGGGTACTACGAGCAGTACTTC. It translates to CASNDPGTGYYEQYF.

V and J are TRBV18 and TRBJ2-5, with D tentatively TRBD2 (5 bases). The CDR3 is 12 residues long. The germline V gene encodes CDR1 KGHSH and CDR2 LQKENI. The V and J ends lost 3 bases and 11 bases respectively, with 13 bases between them. The CDR3 protein is CASSPGEGGQYF. CDR3 bases: TGTGCCAGCTCACCCGGCGAGGGCGGGCAGTACTTC.

A remark on this clone: The junction does not match germline at one end; this may be a read error. The chain links TRBV6-1 to TRBJ2-6; weak D call: TRBD1 (5 bases). The CDR3 consists of 19 residues. The germline V gene has CDR1 MNHNS and CDR2 SASEGT. The CDR3 DNA follows: TGTGCCAGCAGTGAAAGGGATTGGTTACAAGCCTCTGGGGCCAACGGCCTGACTTTC. Translating gives CASSERDWLQASGANGLTF.

This clone was observed a few times. The chain uses TRBV30 and TRBJ1-2; D call uncertain. The V gene lost 0 bases and the J gene lost 8 bases, with 10 bases spanning the gap. Germline assignment: CDR1 GTSNPN and CDR2 SVGIG (reference sequence). This CDR3 contains 12 residues. The CDR3 sequence: CAWSVQFFGYTF. The CDR3 DNA sequence: TGTGCCTGGAGTGTACAGTTTTTCGGCTACACCTTC.

This clone turned up a few times. V is TRBV6-6 and J is TRBJ1-1; no clear D. The germline V and J ends were trimmed by 7 bases and 7 bases, with 16 bases remaining between them. Germline CDR1 MNHNY, CDR2 SVGAGI (reference sequence). This CDR3 comprises 13 residues. Here the CDR3 reads CASTLTGGGEAFF. DNA for the CDR3: TGTGCCAGCACCCTGACGGGAGGCGGTGAAGCTTTCTTT.

This sequence joins TRBV2 and TRBJ1-4; 8 positions match TRBD1. CDR3 size: 14 residues. V trimming: 10 bases; J trimming: 7 bases; junction bases outside the gene matches: 11. Germline values: CDR1 SNHLY, CDR2 FYNNEI. CDR3 DNA: TGTGCCACGCAACTGACAGGGGCGCGTGAAAAACTGTTTTTT. Translation gives CATQLTGAREKLFF.

This clone was observed a handful of times. The chain is built from TRBV7-3 and TRBJ1-2; 7 bases agree with TRBD1. Trimming took 0 bases from V and 8 from J; bases not matched to a gene: 3. The CDR3 has 13 amino acids. Germline V lookup: CDR1 SGHTA, CDR2 FQGTGA. CDR3 residues: CASSLTGGGGYTF. The CDR3 nucleotides are TGTGCCAGCAGCTTAACAGGGGGCGGGGGCTACACCTTC. Complete variable domain (other parts from reference TRBV7-3 and TRBJ1-2): GAGVSQTPSNKVTEKGKYVELRCDPISGHTALYWYRQSLGQGPEFLIYFQGTGAADDSGLPNDRFFAVRPEGSVSTLKIQRTERGDSAVYLCASSLTGGGGYTFGSGTRLTVV.

This rearrangement joins TRBV7-2 to TRBJ2-1; D is unclear. Trimming cost V 2 bases and J 6 bases, with 11 bases left between them. Germline values: CDR1 SGHTA, CDR2 FQGNSA. This CDR3 comprises 14 residues. The CDR3: CASSLYLDPNEQFF. CDR3 coding DNA: TGTGCCAGCAGCTTATATCTAGACCCCAATGAGCAGTTCTTC.

The V gene is TRBV7-9, the J gene TRBJ2-7; TRBD2 aligns across 10 bases. The CDR3 covers 14 residues. Germline V gives CDR1 SEHNR, CDR2 FQNEAQ (reference sequence). Trimming took 2 bases from V and 2 from J; bases not matched to a gene: 0. The CDR3 loop reads CASSLLAGAYEQYF. In DNA form, the CDR3 reads TGTGCCAGCAGCTTACTAGCGGGAGCCTACGAGCAGTACTTC.

The chain recombines TRBV30 with TRBJ1-6; no reliable D call. Germline CDR1 and CDR2: GTSNPN and SVGIG (reference sequence). This CDR3 is 15 amino acids long. V gave up 2 bases and J gave up 2 bases, with 10 bases separating them. The chain's CDR3 is CAWSFSKTYNSPLHF. The CDR3, as DNA: TGTGCCTGGAGTTTTTCCAAAACCTATAATTCACCCCTCCACTTT.

The chain couples TRBV20-1 to TRBJ1-2; unclear D gene. Germline V lookup: CDR1 DFQATT, CDR2 SNEGSKA (reference sequence). CDR3 size: 11 residues. Trimming removed 4 bases from V and 4 bases from J, with 7 bases in between. This chain's CDR3 is CSAKSVYGYTF. DNA for the CDR3: TGCAGTGCTAAATCTGTCTATGGCTACACCTTC.

The rearrangement joins TRBV6-1 to TRBJ2-7; TRBD2 might be the D (8 bases). The germline V gene has CDR1 MNHNS and CDR2 SASEGT. Trimming shortened V by 11 bases and J by 7 bases, and 24 bases separated the two germline ends. The CDR3 is 14 residues long. The CDR3 DNA sequence: TGTGCCGCCCAGGGGGTAGCGGGACCGGGTGAGCAGTACTTC. Encoded protein: CAAQGVAGPGEQYF.